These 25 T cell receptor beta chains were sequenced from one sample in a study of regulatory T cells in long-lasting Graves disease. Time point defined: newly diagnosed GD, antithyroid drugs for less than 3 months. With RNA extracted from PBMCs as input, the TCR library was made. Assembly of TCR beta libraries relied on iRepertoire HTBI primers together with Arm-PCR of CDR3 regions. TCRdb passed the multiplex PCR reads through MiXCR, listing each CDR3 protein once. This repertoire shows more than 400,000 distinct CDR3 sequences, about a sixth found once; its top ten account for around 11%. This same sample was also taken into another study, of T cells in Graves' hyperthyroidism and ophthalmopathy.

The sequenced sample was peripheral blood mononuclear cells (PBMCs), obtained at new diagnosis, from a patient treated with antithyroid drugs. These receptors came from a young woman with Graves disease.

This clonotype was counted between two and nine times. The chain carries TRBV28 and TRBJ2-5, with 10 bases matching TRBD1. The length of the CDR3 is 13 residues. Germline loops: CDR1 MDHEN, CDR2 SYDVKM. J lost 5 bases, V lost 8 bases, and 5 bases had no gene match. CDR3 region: CASQGQGWETQYF. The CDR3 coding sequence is TGTGCCAGCCAGGGACAGGGGTGGGAGACCCAGTACTTC.

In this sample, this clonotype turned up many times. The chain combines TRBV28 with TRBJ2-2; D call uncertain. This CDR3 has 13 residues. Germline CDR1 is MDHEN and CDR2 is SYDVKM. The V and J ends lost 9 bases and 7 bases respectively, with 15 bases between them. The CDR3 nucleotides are TGTGCCAGTAAAGGCGATAGGAGCGGGGAGCTGTTTTTT. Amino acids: CASKGDRSGELFF.

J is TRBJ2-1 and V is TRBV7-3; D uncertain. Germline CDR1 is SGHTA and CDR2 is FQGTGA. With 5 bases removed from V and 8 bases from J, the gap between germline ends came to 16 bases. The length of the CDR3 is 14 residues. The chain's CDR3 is CASSLERTRDEQFF. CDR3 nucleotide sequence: TGTGCCAGCAGCCTTGAGAGGACCCGCGATGAGCAGTTCTTC.

CDR3 sequence (DNA): TGTGCCAGTAGTATTGGGCGTGATGGCTACACCTTC. It codes for CASSIGRDGYTF. V gene TRBV19 combines with J gene TRBJ1-2; D not resolved. Trimming left V 3 bases short and J 6 bases short, with 8 bases between. Germline CDR1 and CDR2: LNHDA and SQIVND (reference sequence). The CDR3 spans 12 residues.

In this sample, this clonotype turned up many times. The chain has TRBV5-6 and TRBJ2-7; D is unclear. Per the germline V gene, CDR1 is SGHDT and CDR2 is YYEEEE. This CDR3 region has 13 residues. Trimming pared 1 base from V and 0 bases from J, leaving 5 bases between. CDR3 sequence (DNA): TGTGCCAGCAGCTTGTACAACTCCTACGAGCAGTACTTC. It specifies CASSLYNSYEQYF. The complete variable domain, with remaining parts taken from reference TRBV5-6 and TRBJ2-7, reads DAGVTQSPTHLIKTRGQQVTLRCSPKSGHDTVSWYQQALGQGPQFIFQYYEEEERQRGNFPDRFSGHQFPNYSSELNVNALLLGDSALYLCASSLYNSYEQYFGPGTRLTVT.

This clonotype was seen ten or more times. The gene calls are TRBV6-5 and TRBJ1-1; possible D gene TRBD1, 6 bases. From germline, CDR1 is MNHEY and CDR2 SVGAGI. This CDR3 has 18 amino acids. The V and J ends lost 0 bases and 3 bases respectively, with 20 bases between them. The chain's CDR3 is CASSYSTEIQGLDTEAFF. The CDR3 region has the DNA TGTGCCAGCAGTTACTCCACCGAAATTCAGGGGTTGGACACTGAAGCTTTCTTT.

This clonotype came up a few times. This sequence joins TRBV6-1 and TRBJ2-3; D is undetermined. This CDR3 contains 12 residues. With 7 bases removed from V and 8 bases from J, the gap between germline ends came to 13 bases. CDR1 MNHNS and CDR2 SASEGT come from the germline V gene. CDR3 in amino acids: CASTPPRLTQYF. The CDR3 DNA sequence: TGTGCCAGCACCCCCCCCCGCCTTACGCAGTATTTT.

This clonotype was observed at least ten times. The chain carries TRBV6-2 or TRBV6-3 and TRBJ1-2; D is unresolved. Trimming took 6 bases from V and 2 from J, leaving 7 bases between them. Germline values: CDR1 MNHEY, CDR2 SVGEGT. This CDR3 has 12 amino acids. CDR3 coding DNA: TGTGCCAGCAGCCGGTTGAACTATGGCTACACCTTC. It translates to CASSRLNYGYTF.

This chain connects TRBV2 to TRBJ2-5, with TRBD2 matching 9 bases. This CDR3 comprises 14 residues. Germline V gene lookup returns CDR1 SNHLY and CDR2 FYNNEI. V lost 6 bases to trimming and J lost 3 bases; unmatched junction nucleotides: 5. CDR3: CASRPSSGKETQYF. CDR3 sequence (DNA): TGTGCCAGCAGACCCTCTAGCGGGAAAGAGACCCAGTACTTC.

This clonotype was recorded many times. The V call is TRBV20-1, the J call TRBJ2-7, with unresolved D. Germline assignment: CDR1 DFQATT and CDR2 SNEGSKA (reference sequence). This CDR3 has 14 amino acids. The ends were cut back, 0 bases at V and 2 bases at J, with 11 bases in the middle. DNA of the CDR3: TGCAGTGCTAGAGAAATCGGCAGAACCTACGAGCAGTACTTC. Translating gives CSAREIGRTYEQYF.

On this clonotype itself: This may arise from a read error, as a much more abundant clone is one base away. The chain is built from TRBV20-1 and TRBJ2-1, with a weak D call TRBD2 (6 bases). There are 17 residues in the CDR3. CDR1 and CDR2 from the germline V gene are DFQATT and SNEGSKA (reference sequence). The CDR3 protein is CSAPPWGVGLRLNEHFF. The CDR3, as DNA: TGCAGTGCTCCACCCTGGGGAGTGGGACTCCGTCTGAATGAGCACTTCTTC.

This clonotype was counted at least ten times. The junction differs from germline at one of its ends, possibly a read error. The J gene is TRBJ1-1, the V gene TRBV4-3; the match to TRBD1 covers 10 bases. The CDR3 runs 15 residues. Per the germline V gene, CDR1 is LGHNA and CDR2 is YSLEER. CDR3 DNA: TGCGCCACCAGCAGGGACAGGGGCTCGAACACTGAAGCTTTCTTT. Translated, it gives CATSRDRGSNTEAFF.

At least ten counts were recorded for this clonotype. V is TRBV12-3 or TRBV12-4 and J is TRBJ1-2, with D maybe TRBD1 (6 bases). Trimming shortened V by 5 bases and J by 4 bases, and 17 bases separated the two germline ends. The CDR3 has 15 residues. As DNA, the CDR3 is TGTGCCAGCAGTCCCGCACGGGGGCGCGCCTATGGCTACACCTTC. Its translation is CASSPARGRAYGYTF.

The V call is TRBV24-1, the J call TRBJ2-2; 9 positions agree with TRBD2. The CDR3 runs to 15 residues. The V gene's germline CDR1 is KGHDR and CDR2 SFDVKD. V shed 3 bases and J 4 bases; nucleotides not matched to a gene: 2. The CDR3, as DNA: TGTGCCACCAGTGATGCGACTAGCGGCACCGGGGAGCTGTTTTTT. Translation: CATSDATSGTGELFF.

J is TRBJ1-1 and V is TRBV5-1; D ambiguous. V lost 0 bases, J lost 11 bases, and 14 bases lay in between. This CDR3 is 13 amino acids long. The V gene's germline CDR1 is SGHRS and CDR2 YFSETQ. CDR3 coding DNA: TGCGCCAGCAGCTTGGGAGAGGGAAAACTGGCTTTCTTT. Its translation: CASSLGEGKLAFF. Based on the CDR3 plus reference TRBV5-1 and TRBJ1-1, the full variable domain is KAGVTQTPRYLIKTRGQQVTLSCSPISGHRSVSWYQQTPGQGLQFLFEYFSETQRNKGNFPGRFSGRQFSNSRSEMNVSTLELGDSALYLCASSLGEGKLAFFGQGTRLTVV.

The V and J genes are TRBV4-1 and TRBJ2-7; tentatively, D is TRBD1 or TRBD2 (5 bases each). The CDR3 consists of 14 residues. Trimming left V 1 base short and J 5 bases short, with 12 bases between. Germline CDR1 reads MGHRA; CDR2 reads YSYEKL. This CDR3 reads CASSQVPGPDEQYF. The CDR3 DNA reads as TGCGCCAGCAGCCAAGTACCGGGACCCGACGAGCAGTACTTC.

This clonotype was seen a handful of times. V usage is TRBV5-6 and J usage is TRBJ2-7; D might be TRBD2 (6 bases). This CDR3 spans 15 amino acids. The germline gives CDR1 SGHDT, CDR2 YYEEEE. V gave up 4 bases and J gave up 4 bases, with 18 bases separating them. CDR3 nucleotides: TGTGCCAGCAGCCCCGGGGATAGCGGAGTGTACGAGCAGTACTTC. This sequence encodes CASSPGDSGVYEQYF.

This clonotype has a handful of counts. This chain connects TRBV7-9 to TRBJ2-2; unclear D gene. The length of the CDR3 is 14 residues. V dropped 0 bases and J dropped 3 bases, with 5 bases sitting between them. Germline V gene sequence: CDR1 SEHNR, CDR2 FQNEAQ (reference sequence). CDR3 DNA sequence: TGTGCCAGCAGCTTAGCAGAGTACACCGGGGAGCTGTTTTTT. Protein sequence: CASSLAEYTGELFF.

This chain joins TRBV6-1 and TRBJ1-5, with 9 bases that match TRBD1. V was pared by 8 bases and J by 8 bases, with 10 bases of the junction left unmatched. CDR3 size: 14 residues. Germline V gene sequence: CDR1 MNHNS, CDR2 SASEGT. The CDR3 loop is CASLEDRGSKPQHF. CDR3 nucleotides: TGTGCCAGCCTTGAGGACAGGGGAAGTAAGCCCCAGCATTTT.

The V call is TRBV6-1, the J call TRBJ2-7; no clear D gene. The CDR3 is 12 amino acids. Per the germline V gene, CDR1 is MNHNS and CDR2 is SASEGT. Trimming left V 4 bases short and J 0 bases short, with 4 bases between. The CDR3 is CASSADSYEQYF. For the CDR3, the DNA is TGTGCCAGCAGTGCGGACTCCTACGAGCAGTACTTC.

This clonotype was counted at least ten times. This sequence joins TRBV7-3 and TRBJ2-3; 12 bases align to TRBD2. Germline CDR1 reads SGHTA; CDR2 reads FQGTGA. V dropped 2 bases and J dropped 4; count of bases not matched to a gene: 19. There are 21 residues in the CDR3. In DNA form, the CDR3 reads TGTGCCAGCAGCTTATTACCCTCAAGACTAGCGGGAGAGAGTAGGGCAGATACGCAGTATTTT. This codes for CASSLLPSRLAGESRADTQYF.

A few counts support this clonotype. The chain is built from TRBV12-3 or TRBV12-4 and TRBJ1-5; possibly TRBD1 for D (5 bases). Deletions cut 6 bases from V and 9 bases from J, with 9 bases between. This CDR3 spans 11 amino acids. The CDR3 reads CASRGGGPQHF. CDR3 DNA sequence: TGTGCCAGCAGGGGGGGGGGGCCCCAGCATTTT.

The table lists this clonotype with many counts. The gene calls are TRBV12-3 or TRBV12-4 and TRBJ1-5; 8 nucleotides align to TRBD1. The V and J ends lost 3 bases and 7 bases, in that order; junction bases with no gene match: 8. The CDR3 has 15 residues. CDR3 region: CASSLVDREGQPQHF. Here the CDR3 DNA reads TGTGCCAGCAGTTTGGTGGACAGGGAGGGGCAGCCCCAGCATTTT.

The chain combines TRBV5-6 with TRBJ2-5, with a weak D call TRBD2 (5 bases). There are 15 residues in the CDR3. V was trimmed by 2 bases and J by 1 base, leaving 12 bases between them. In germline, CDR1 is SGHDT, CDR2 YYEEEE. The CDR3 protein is CASSLPGRGQETQYF. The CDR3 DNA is TGTGCCAGCAGCTTACCCGGACGGGGCCAAGAGACCCAGTACTTC.

The CDR3 protein is CAWNPDRGQENTEAFF. The CDR3 DNA follows: TGTGCCTGGAATCCCGACAGGGGGCAGGAGAACACTGAAGCTTTCTTT. The rearrangement links TRBV30 to TRBJ1-1, with 10 bases aligning to TRBD1. After removal of 4 bases from V and 1 base from J, the junction contained 9 bases not matched to a gene. The length of the CDR3 is 16 residues. CDR1 is GTSNPN and CDR2 is SVGIG in the germline V gene (reference sequence).